These 11 T cell receptor beta chains were all obtained from the same sample, sequenced in a study of cytomegalovirus exposure and HLA in healthy donors. Primers: 60 Vbeta forward and 13 Jbeta reverse. Sequencing used immunoSEQ multiplex PCR; TCRdb keeps in-frame clones, though not all of them. The data contain roughly 150,000 clones, approximately 81% of them seen just once; the ten biggest clones take up 1%. Sequencing was done on a sample of PBMCs. These receptors were collected from a man aged 25 to 45 in good health and CMV-seronegative.

The chain recombines TRBV13 with TRBJ2-1; D possibly corresponds to TRBD2 (6 bases). Germline V gene sequence: CDR1 PRHDT, CDR2 FYEKMQ (reference sequence). The V end lost 2 bases, the J end lost 5 bases, and 13 bases lay between the germline ends. The CDR3 runs to 15 residues. CDR3 sequence reads: CASSLLGGSNNEQFF. As DNA, the CDR3 is TGTGCCAGCAGCTTATTGGGAGGATCAAACAATGAGCAGTTCTTC.

The chain has TRBV27 and TRBJ2-2; D may be TRBD1 (6 bases). V lost 4 bases, J lost 6 bases, and 6 bases lay in between. The germline gives CDR1 MNHEY, CDR2 SMNVEV (reference sequence). The CDR3 is 12 amino acids. CDR3 loop: CASSYRAGELFF. CDR3 DNA: TGTGCCAGCAGTTACAGGGCCGGGGAGCTGTTTTTT.

This clone has just a few counts. V and J are TRBV27 and TRBJ2-6, with a weak D call TRBD2 (6 bases). The germline V gene has CDR1 MNHEY and CDR2 SMNVEV (reference sequence). The CDR3 consists of 14 residues. Trimming shortened V by 4 bases and J by 2 bases, and 6 bases separated the two germline ends. CDR3 region: CASSWTTGANVLTF. CDR3 coding DNA: TGTGCCAGCAGTTGGACTACTGGGGCCAACGTCCTGACTTTC.

The rearrangement uses TRBV5-6 and TRBJ2-5; the D gene is possibly TRBD2 (5 bases). V lost 0 bases to trimming and J lost 0 bases, with 9 bases between them. The V gene's germline CDR1 is SGHDT and CDR2 YYEEEE. The CDR3 runs 15 residues. The CDR3 sequence: CASSLGPGYQETQYF. The DNA for the CDR3 is TGTGCCAGCAGCTTGGGTCCGGGGTACCAAGAGACCCAGTACTTC.

The rearrangement joins TRBV18 to TRBJ2-2; 8 bases fit TRBD2. The CDR3 consists of 16 residues. The J segment lost 4 bases and the V segment lost 1 base, leaving 5 bases of the junction unmatched. Germline V lookup: CDR1 KGHSH, CDR2 LQKENI. Here the CDR3 reads CASSPLAGGVTGELFF. DNA of the CDR3: TGTGCCAGCTCACCACTCGCGGGAGGTGTCACCGGGGAGCTGTTTTTT.

The chain employs TRBV5-1 and TRBJ1-3, with a weak D call TRBD1 (6 bases). V was clipped by 6 bases and J by 2 bases, with 12 bases between them. This CDR3 is built from 14 residues. Per germline, CDR1 SGHRS and CDR2 YFSETQ. The CDR3 protein is CASTDPGAGNTIYF. The CDR3 region has the DNA TGCGCCAGCACCGATCCAGGGGCTGGAAACACCATATATTTT.

This chain links TRBV27 with TRBJ1-2; tentatively, D is TRBD1 (6 bases). Germline loops: CDR1 MNHEY, CDR2 SMNVEV (reference sequence). This CDR3 spans 15 amino acids. V lost 6 bases, J lost 1 base, and 15 bases lay in between. The CDR3 coding sequence is TGTGCCAGCAGAACTTGGACAGCCTTTAACTATGGCTACACCTTC. This encodes CASRTWTAFNYGYTF.

V and J are TRBV11-3 and TRBJ2-1, with 7 bases fitting TRBD2. Germline loops: CDR1 SGHNT, CDR2 YENEEA. The CDR3 runs 16 residues. The J segment lost 5 bases and the V segment lost 3 bases, leaving 10 bases of the junction unmatched. The CDR3 nucleotides are TGTGCCAGCAGCTTTACATTGGCTAGCGGCAACAATGAGCAGTTCTTC. Translating gives CASSFTLASGNNEQFF.

The chain couples TRBV7-9 to TRBJ2-7, with 8 positions matching TRBD2. The V gene end was trimmed by 3 bases and the J gene end by 2 bases; junction bases not matched to a gene: 0. This CDR3 has 13 amino acids. Germline assignment: CDR1 SEHNR and CDR2 FQNEAQ (reference sequence). The CDR3 DNA is TGTGCCAGCAGCTTTAGCGGGACCTACGAGCAGTACTTC. Amino acid sequence: CASSFSGTYEQYF.

The CDR3 region is CASSYDRVAYEQYF. The CDR3 DNA is TGTGCCAGCAGCTACGACAGGGTAGCCTACGAGCAGTACTTC. The chain links TRBV6-1 to TRBJ2-7; 7 bases agree with TRBD1. This CDR3 is built from 14 residues. V lost 6 bases to trimming and J lost 2 bases; unmatched junction nucleotides: 7. The germline V gene has CDR1 MNHNS and CDR2 SASEGT.

This chain connects TRBV7-2 to TRBJ1-5; 7 nucleotides agree with TRBD1. Germline lookup yields CDR1 SGHTA and CDR2 FQGNSA. The CDR3 contains 14 residues. The V and J ends lost 3 bases and 5 bases, in that order; junction bases with no gene match: 4. CDR3 sequence (DNA): TGTGCCAGCAGCTTGACAGGGAATGATCAGCCCCAGCATTTT. Translating it yields CASSLTGNDQPQHF.